The 27 T cell receptor beta chains below come from one sample, sequenced in a study. Produced via immunoSEQ multiplex PCR; TCRdb's table is partial and in-frame only. The sample consists of approximately 70,000 clones, around 93% of them appearing once. Specimen: PBMCs. The receptor set was obtained from a man in his forties with rheumatoid arthritis.

The chain is built from TRBV2 and TRBJ2-2, with TRBD1 identical over 7 bases. Germline CDR1 and CDR2: SNHLY and FYNNEI. This CDR3 is 14 amino acids long. V gave up 7 bases and J gave up 3 bases; unmatched junction bases: 5. The CDR3 DNA sequence: TGTGCCAGCATTGACAGGGTATACACCGGGGAGCTGTTTTTT. Its protein is CASIDRVYTGELFF.

The chain links TRBV28 to TRBJ1-5; D not resolved. Germline assignment: CDR1 MDHEN and CDR2 SYDVKM. V was trimmed by 4 bases and J by 2 bases, leaving 12 bases between them. The CDR3 has 15 amino acids. The CDR3 nucleotides read TGTGCCAGCAGTTCGCCAGTGGCCGGCAATCAGCCCCAGCATTTT. Translation gives CASSSPVAGNQPQHF.

The V call is TRBV4-2, the J call TRBJ2-5; TRBD2 matches 9 bases. V lost 6 bases, J lost 3 bases, and 8 bases stayed unmatched. This CDR3 comprises 15 residues. Germline V lookup: CDR1 LGHNA, CDR2 YNFKEQ. The CDR3 is CASRSNGLAKETQYF. CDR3 DNA sequence: TGTGCCAGCAGATCCAACGGACTAGCGAAAGAGACCCAGTACTTC.

This chain joins TRBV9 and TRBJ2-7; D might be TRBD1 (5 bases). V was cut by 0 bases and J by 3 bases, with 7 bases left in between. This CDR3 contains 13 residues. CDR1 and CDR2 from the germline V gene are SGDLS and YYNGEE. CDR3 loop: CASSVGDSYEQYF. The CDR3 nucleotides are TGTGCCAGCAGCGTAGGTGACAGCTACGAGCAGTACTTC. Drawing the rest from reference TRBV9 and TRBJ2-7, the complete variable domain is DSGVTQTPKHLITATGQRVTLRCSPRSGDLSVYWYQQSLDQGLQFLIQYYNGEERAKGNILERFSAQQFPDLHSELNLSSLELGDSALYFCASSVGDSYEQYFGPGTRLTVT.

This sequence joins TRBV7-9 and TRBJ2-2; D not resolved. The V end lost 2 bases, the J end lost 0 bases, and 13 bases lay between the germline ends. The germline V gene has CDR1 SEHNR and CDR2 FQNEAQ (reference sequence). This CDR3 has 17 amino acids. The CDR3 loop is CASSLNYGTTNTGELFF. For the CDR3, the DNA is TGTGCCAGCAGCTTAAATTACGGTACAACGAACACCGGGGAGCTGTTTTTT.

This clone appeared a single time. This rearrangement joins TRBV5-8 to TRBJ1-1; D unclear. Germline assignment: CDR1 SGHTS and CDR2 YDEGEE. The CDR3 has 12 amino acids. The CDR3 reads CATLVINTEAFF. The DNA of the CDR3 is TGTGCTACTTTGGTGATCAACACTGAAGCTTTCTTT.

The chain recombines TRBV19 with TRBJ1-2; a weak D match, TRBD1 (6 bases). CDR1 and CDR2 from the germline V gene are LNHDA and SQIVND (reference sequence). The CDR3 covers 15 residues. V lost 7 bases and J 8 bases, leaving 23 bases between the germline ends. CDR3 DNA: TGTGCCAGTAACCCGACTGGGGGCGTTACTCAGGGCTACACCTTC. It specifies CASNPTGGVTQGYTF.

The J gene is TRBJ2-2, the V gene TRBV3-1 (or the pseudogene TRBV3-2), with 7 bases aligning to TRBD2. Trimming at V came to 3 bases and at J to 0 bases, leaving 1 base not matched to a gene. The CDR3 has 15 residues. CDR1 LGHDT and CDR2 YNNKEL come from the germline V gene (reference sequence). CDR3 amino acids: CASSQGGTNTGELFF. CDR3 bases: TGTGCCAGCAGCCAGGGGGGGACGAACACCGGGGAGCTGTTTTTT.

The CDR3 protein is CASSLGLAGNNEQFF. CDR3 nucleotide sequence: TGCGCCAGCAGCCTAGGACTAGCGGGAAACAATGAGCAGTTCTTC. J is TRBJ2-1 and V is TRBV4-1; 12 bases align to TRBD2. This CDR3 is 15 amino acids long. The ends lost 4 bases at V and 5 bases at J; junction bases unmatched: 3. Germline V CDR1 and CDR2: MGHRA, YSYEKL.

V usage is TRBV9 and J usage is TRBJ1-1; maybe TRBD1 (6 bases). CDR3 length: 16 amino acids. Germline CDR1 reads SGDLS; CDR2 reads YYNGEE. Trimming shortened V by 0 bases and J by 0 bases, and 12 bases separated the two germline ends. CDR3 sequence: CASSVDPGAMNTEAFF. Written as DNA, the CDR3 is TGTGCCAGCAGCGTAGATCCAGGGGCAATGAACACTGAAGCTTTCTTT.

The chain recombines TRBV2 with TRBJ1-1; D gene unclear. V lost 4 bases, J lost 3 bases, and 12 bases lay in between. Germline V CDR1 and CDR2: SNHLY, FYNNEI. The CDR3 has 14 residues. The CDR3 spells CASSGGGLDTEAFF. In nucleotides, the CDR3 is TGTGCCAGCAGTGGAGGAGGGCTCGACACTGAAGCTTTCTTT.

The chain has TRBV11-3 and TRBJ2-7, with 9 nucleotides matching TRBD1. Germline loops: CDR1 SGHNT, CDR2 YENEEA. With 5 bases clipped from V and 1 base from J, the junction kept 3 bases outside the gene matches. The CDR3 contains 14 residues. The DNA of the CDR3 is TGTGCCAGCAGCCCTGGGACAGGGTCCTACGAGCAGTACTTC. Its protein is CASSPGTGSYEQYF.

This clone was seen only once. The chain couples TRBV28 to TRBJ2-1, with 10 bases matching TRBD2. CDR1 MDHEN and CDR2 SYDVKM come from the germline V gene. The CDR3 runs to 13 residues. V was pared by 6 bases and J by 8 bases, with 4 bases of the junction left unmatched. CDR3 sequence reads: CASRGTSVHEQFF. The CDR3 DNA reads as TGTGCCAGCAGGGGGACTAGCGTCCATGAGCAGTTCTTC.

V gene TRBV28 combines with J gene TRBJ1-2; TRBD1 matches 10 bases. Germline assignment: CDR1 MDHEN and CDR2 SYDVKM. CDR3 length: 13 amino acids. V trimming: 7 bases; J trimming: 7 bases; junction bases outside the gene matches: 6. The CDR3 DNA sequence: TGTGCCAGCACCCGACAGGGGGCCTCTGGCTACACCTTC. Translation: CASTRQGASGYTF.

J is TRBJ1-2 and V is TRBV6-1; D possibly corresponds to TRBD1 (6 bases). CDR3 size: 17 residues. With 4 bases removed from V and 4 bases from J, the gap between germline ends came to 22 bases. Per germline, CDR1 MNHNS and CDR2 SASEGT. The CDR3 sequence is CASSARRDNYTSYGYTF. CDR3 nucleotide sequence: TGTGCCAGCAGTGCGAGACGGGACAACTACACATCCTATGGCTACACCTTC.

V usage is TRBV19 and J usage is TRBJ1-1; the match to TRBD1 covers 10 bases. After removal of 4 bases from V and 6 bases from J, the junction contained 2 bases not matched to a gene. Germline CDR1 reads LNHDA; CDR2 reads SQIVND (reference sequence). The CDR3 extends over 13 amino acids. The CDR3 nucleotides read TGTGCCAGTAGTAAAGACAGGGGGCCTGAAGCTTTCTTT. Protein sequence: CASSKDRGPEAFF.

This rearrangement joins TRBV6-5 to TRBJ2-3; 8 bases are a match to TRBD2. Germline lookup yields CDR1 MNHEY and CDR2 SVGAGI. The CDR3 loop spans 15 amino acids. Trimming cost V 7 bases and J 0 bases; bases outside gene matches: 6. The CDR3 coding sequence is TGTGCCAGCACTGGCGGGAGGCCTAGCACAGATACGCAGTATTTT. Encoded protein: CASTGGRPSTDTQYF.

This clone was observed once. The chain uses TRBV2 and TRBJ1-5, with a possible D match to TRBD1 (5 bases). Trimming took off 1 base at V and 5 bases at J, with 12 bases between the two ends. Germline lookup yields CDR1 SNHLY and CDR2 FYNNEI. This CDR3 has 15 amino acids. CDR3 DNA sequence: TGTGCCAGCAGTGAAGGGGTCCAAGGGGATCAGCCCCAGCATTTT. Protein product: CASSEGVQGDQPQHF.

The chain employs TRBV9 and TRBJ2-5; 11 bases line up with TRBD2. The CDR3 totals 17 residues. J gave up 5 bases and V 3 bases, and 12 bases lay outside the gene matches. CDR1 SGDLS and CDR2 YYNGEE come from the germline V gene. The CDR3 nucleotides are TGTGCCAGCAGCGCCGGTAGCGGGGGGGCATCTGAGGAGACCCAGTACTTC. This gives the protein CASSAGSGGASEETQYF. Looking up the rest from reference TRBV9 and TRBJ2-5 gives the full variable domain: DSGVTQTPKHLITATGQRVTLRCSPRSGDLSVYWYQQSLDQGLQFLIQYYNGEERAKGNILERFSAQQFPDLHSELNLSSLELGDSALYFCASSAGSGGASEETQYFGPGTRLLVL.

This clone was detected once. J is TRBJ1-1 and V is TRBV30; no clear D. Germline-derived CDR1 and CDR2 are GTSNPN and SVGIG (reference sequence). The CDR3 totals 13 residues. V gave up 0 bases and J gave up 6 bases, with 11 bases separating them. CDR3 protein: CAWSVGLGPEAFF. In DNA, the CDR3 is TGTGCCTGGAGTGTGGGGTTAGGGCCTGAAGCTTTCTTT.

This chain links TRBV5-1 with TRBJ2-3; perhaps TRBD1 as D (6 bases). V gave up 0 bases and J gave up 2 bases, with 13 bases separating them. Per germline, CDR1 SGHRS and CDR2 YFSETQ. The CDR3 is 16 amino acids. CDR3 residues: CASSLGGQGYTDTQYF. DNA of the CDR3: TGCGCCAGCAGCTTGGGGGGACAAGGGTACACAGATACGCAGTATTTT.

The V and J genes are TRBV18 and TRBJ1-2, with D hard to call. Deletions cut 0 bases from V and 2 bases from J, with 16 bases between. The CDR3 length is 17 residues. The germline gives CDR1 KGHSH, CDR2 LQKENI. The CDR3 reads CASSPPTPLGGNYGYTF. The CDR3 DNA sequence: TGTGCCAGCTCACCACCAACTCCCTTGGGCGGCAACTATGGCTACACCTTC.

V and J are TRBV4-2 and TRBJ2-1; 14 bases are a match to TRBD2. From germline, CDR1 is LGHNA and CDR2 YNFKEQ. The V gene end was trimmed by 1 base and the J gene end by 3 bases; junction bases not matched to a gene: 11. The CDR3 has 20 residues. The CDR3 region has the DNA TGTGCCAGCAGCCAAGCCCCCGGGACTAGCGGGAGAGGGGGCTACAATGAGCAGTTCTTC. It translates to CASSQAPGTSGRGGYNEQFF.

The V and J genes are TRBV5-1 and TRBJ1-1; no definite D call. CDR3 size: 15 residues. CDR1 and CDR2 (germline): SGHRS, YFSETQ. Trimming pared 0 bases from V and 1 base from J, leaving 10 bases between. The CDR3 is CASSLGALGNTEAFF. CDR3 sequence (DNA): TGCGCCAGCAGCTTGGGTGCGTTAGGGAACACTGAAGCTTTCTTT.

The gene calls are TRBV2 and TRBJ2-5, with 7 bases aligning to TRBD1. V trimming: 2 bases; J trimming: 5 bases; junction bases outside the gene matches: 5. The CDR3 runs to 14 residues. Per germline, CDR1 SNHLY and CDR2 FYNNEI. The CDR3 spells CASSEQQGTETQYF. CDR3 DNA sequence: TGTGCCAGCAGTGAACAACAGGGGACGGAGACCCAGTACTTC.

The V gene is TRBV11-3, the J gene TRBJ2-2, with D unclear. CDR3 length: 13 residues. The germline CDR1 and CDR2 sequences are SGHNT and YENEEA. The V and J ends lost 2 bases and 3 bases respectively, with 4 bases between them. DNA of the CDR3: TGTGCCAGCAGCTTAACCCACACCGGGGAGCTGTTTTTT. It translates to CASSLTHTGELFF. The full variable domain, completed using reference TRBV11-3 and TRBJ2-2, is EAGVVQSPRYKIIEKKQPVAFWCNPISGHNTLYWYLQNLGQGPELLIRYENEEAVDDSQLPKDRFSAERLKGVDSTLKIQPAELGDSAVYLCASSLTHTGELFFGEGSRLTVL.

This chain links TRBV18 with TRBJ2-4; TRBD1 matches 7 bases. From germline, CDR1 is KGHSH and CDR2 LQKENI. The ends lost 2 bases at V and 4 bases at J; junction bases unmatched: 2. This CDR3 has 14 residues. CDR3 sequence (DNA): TGTGCCAGCTCACCAATGGGACAGAAAAACATTCAGTACTTC. As protein: CASSPMGQKNIQYF.